The clone carrying this TCR beta chain has only a few counts. The antigen is undetermined. This record comes from a study of somatic mutations in cytotoxic T cells in rheumatoid arthritis. As for the study in general: A roughly 30 ml EDTA sample of patient blood was drawn right after diagnosis, before any treatment. Purity of nearly 100% was reached when some V beta antibody-stained T-cell populations were flow-sorted, including V beta1+ cells sequenced for TCRB.

Findings of the study overall: CD8+ T-cell clonality showed no significant difference between rheumatoid arthritis patients and age-matched healthy controls.

Repertoires were generated with immunoSEQ multiplex PCR, while TCRdb's copy carries only in-frame clones and drops some. The sample carries 7,500 to 9,000 clones, about 74% recorded once. V dropped 5 bases and J dropped 6 bases, with 7 bases sitting between them. The CDR3 has 11 residues. Germline CDR1 LNHDA, CDR2 SQIVND (reference sequence). Positive magnetic bead selection isolated CD4+ and CD8+ cells, and flow cytometry checked purity. The rearrangement links TRBV19 to TRBJ1-2; possible D gene TRBD1, 5 bases. The source material was CD8+ T cells sorted from blood. This sequence originates from an adult with rheumatoid arthritis. CDR3 bases: TGTGCCAGTAGTGGGACTCATGGCTACACCTTC. It specifies CASSGTHGYTF.